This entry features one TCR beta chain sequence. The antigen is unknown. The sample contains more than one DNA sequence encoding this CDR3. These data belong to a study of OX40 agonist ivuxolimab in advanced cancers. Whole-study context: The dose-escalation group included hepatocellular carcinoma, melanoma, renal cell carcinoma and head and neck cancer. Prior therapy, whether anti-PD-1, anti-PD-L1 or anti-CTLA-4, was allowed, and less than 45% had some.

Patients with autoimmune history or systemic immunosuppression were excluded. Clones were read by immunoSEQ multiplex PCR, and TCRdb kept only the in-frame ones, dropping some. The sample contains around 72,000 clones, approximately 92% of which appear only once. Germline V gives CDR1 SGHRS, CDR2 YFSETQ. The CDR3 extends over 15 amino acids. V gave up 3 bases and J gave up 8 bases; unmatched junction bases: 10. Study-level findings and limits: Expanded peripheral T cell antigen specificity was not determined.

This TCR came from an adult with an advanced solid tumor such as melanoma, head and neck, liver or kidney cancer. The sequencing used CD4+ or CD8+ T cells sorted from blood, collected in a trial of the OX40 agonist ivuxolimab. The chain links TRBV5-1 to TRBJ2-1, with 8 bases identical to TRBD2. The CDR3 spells CASSSRTSGGYEQFF. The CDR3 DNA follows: TGCGCCAGCAGCTCTCGGACCAGCGGGGGCTATGAGCAGTTCTTC. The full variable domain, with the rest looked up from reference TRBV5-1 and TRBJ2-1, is KAGVTQTPRYLIKTRGQQVTLSCSPISGHRSVSWYQQTPGQGLQFLFEYFSETQRNKGNFPGRFSGRQFSNSRSEMNVSTLELGDSALYLCASSSRTSGGYEQFFGPGTRLTVL.